These 4 T cell receptor beta chains originate from one sample sequenced in a study of blood T cell repertoires in COVID-19. Data came from immunoSEQ multiplex PCR; TCRdb stores just in-frame clones and leaves some out. The sample carries 150,000 to 200,000 clones, around 73% recorded once. The sequenced material came from PBMCs or T cells enriched from blood (not recorded which). Receptors were obtained from a woman in her fifties or sixties who had recovered from COVID-19.

V gene TRBV9 combines with J gene TRBJ2-2; 10 nucleotides match TRBD2. The CDR3 covers 16 residues. After removal of 0 bases from V and 6 bases from J, the junction contained 5 bases not matched to a gene. Germline V gene sequence: CDR1 SGDLS, CDR2 YYNGEE. This chain's CDR3 is CASSVGNSGRSGELFF. CDR3 nucleotides: TGTGCCAGCAGCGTAGGCAATAGCGGGAGGTCCGGGGAGCTGTTTTTT.

The chain combines TRBV9 with TRBJ1-6; D may be TRBD1 (6 bases). Trimming took 2 bases from V and 7 from J, leaving 10 bases between them. This CDR3 has 14 amino acids. The germline CDR1 and CDR2 sequences are SGDLS and YYNGEE. CDR3 nucleotides: TGTGCCAGCAGCGTCCTTGACAGGAATTCACCCCTCCACTTT. It encodes CASSVLDRNSPLHF.

The chain carries TRBV27 and TRBJ1-1; D gene uncertain. V was clipped by 5 bases and J by 7 bases, with 14 bases between them. The CDR3 spans 13 residues. Germline V gives CDR1 MNHEY, CDR2 SMNVEV (reference sequence). CDR3 sequence reads: CASSTPTTYEAFF. CDR3 in DNA: TGTGCCAGCAGTACCCCGACTACCTATGAAGCTTTCTTT.

The genes are TRBV5-5 and TRBJ1-3; 8 positions agree with TRBD1. This CDR3 region has 16 residues. In germline, CDR1 is SGHKS, CDR2 YYEKEE (reference sequence). J was trimmed by 4 bases and V by 5 bases; bases with no gene match: 11. The CDR3 sequence: CASSYLWTGTGNTIYF. Written as DNA, the CDR3 is TGTGCCAGCAGTTATCTATGGACAGGGACAGGAAACACCATATATTTT.